These T cell receptor beta chains were read from a single sample in a study of cytomegalovirus exposure and HLA in healthy donors. Assay used: immunoSEQ multiplex PCR; TCRdb lists only in-frame clones, some missing. The sample carries under 150,000 clones, 60% to 80% recorded once. Sequencing input: PBMCs. These receptors originate from a woman in her 30s in good health and CMV-seronegative. CDR3s include the opening cysteine and the closing phenylalanine or tryptophan. D genes are given only for firm matches. A row's size may be missing; if present it is once, few, many or a size class.

clone_size cdr3_length j_call v_call d_call cdr3_aa cdr3_nt
- 13 TRBJ1-2 TRBV6-5 - CASSYDRHYGYTF TGTGCCAGCAGTTACGACAGACACTATGGCTACACCTTC
- 13 TRBJ2-3 TRBV5-1 TRBD1 CASSSGRWTGQYF TGCGCCAGCAGCTCCGGACGTTGGACAGGGCAGTATTTT
- 13 TRBJ1-5 TRBV10-1 - CASSVGLNQPQHF TGCGCCAGCAGTGTGGGACTCAATCAGCCCCAGCATTTT
few 19 TRBJ2-2 TRBV5-8 TRBD2 CASSFVGGRINANTGELFF TGTGCCAGCAGCTTCGTCGGGGGGAGGATAAACGCGAACACCGGGGAGCTGTTTTTT
- 16 TRBJ2-1 TRBV7-6 TRBD1 CASSSVDRSLFNEQFF TGTGCCAGCAGCTCCGTGGACAGGTCGCTGTTCAATGAGCAGTTCTTC
- 13 TRBJ1-1 TRBV30 - CAWSLEENTEAFF TGTGCCTGGAGTTTAGAAGAGAACACTGAAGCTTTCTTT
few 16 TRBJ1-1 TRBV7-8 - CASSLGGLLTGTEAFF TGTGCCAGCAGCTTAGGTGGACTGCTTACGGGCACTGAAGCTTTCTTT
- 11 TRBJ2-7 TRBV2 TRBD1 CARDRVYEQYF TGTGCCCGGGACAGGGTCTACGAGCAGTACTTC
- 14 TRBJ2-7 TRBV6-1 - CASSEAQTDYEQYF TGTGCCAGCAGTGAAGCTCAGACAGATTACGAGCAGTACTTC
- 16 TRBJ1-2 TRBV7-9 TRBD1 CASSSDRGTSNYGYTF TGTGCCAGCAGCTCCGACAGGGGGACATCTAACTATGGCTACACCTTC
- 14 TRBJ2-7 TRBV10-2 TRBD1 CASTLTGGSYEQYF TGCGCCAGCACTTTGACAGGGGGTAGCTACGAGCAGTACTTC
once 15 TRBJ1-1 TRBV6-5 - CASSQQGIVLTEAFF TGTGCCAGCAGTCAACAGGGTATTGTGCTCACTGAAGCTTTCTTT
- 15 TRBJ1-4 TRBV27 - CASRGDTSVPEKLFF TGTGCCAGCAGGGGCGACACCTCAGTTCCCGAAAAACTGTTTTTT
- 15 TRBJ1-4 TRBV30 - CAWSPPAGANEKLFF TGTGCCTGGAGCCCCCCGGCAGGTGCTAATGAAAAACTGTTTTTT
- 14 TRBJ2-7 TRBV5-4 - CASSSAGNVYEQYF TGTGCCAGCAGCTCGGCAGGGAATGTCTACGAGCAGTACTTC
- 14 TRBJ2-7 TRBV5-4 TRBD1 CASSPGNRGYEQYF TGTGCCAGCAGCCCCGGGAACAGGGGTTACGAGCAGTACTTC
- 12 TRBJ2-1 TRBV9 - CASSPTAEGQFF TGTGCCAGCAGCCCCACGGCGGAAGGGCAGTTCTTC
- 14 TRBJ2-7 TRBV7-3 TRBD1 CASSRDRGAYEQYF TGTGCCAGCAGTCGCGACAGGGGTGCCTACGAGCAGTACTTC
- 10 TRBJ2-5 TRBV10-1 - CASTGETQYF TGCGCCAGCACCGGAGAGACCCAGTACTTC
- 15 TRBJ1-2 TRBV11-2 TRBD1 CASSLAQGANYGYTF TGTGCCAGCAGCTTAGCACAGGGGGCCAACTATGGCTACACCTTC
once 14 TRBJ1-2 TRBV7-9 - CASSLAAGRYGYTF TGTGCCAGCAGCTTAGCGGCGGGGAGATATGGCTACACCTTC